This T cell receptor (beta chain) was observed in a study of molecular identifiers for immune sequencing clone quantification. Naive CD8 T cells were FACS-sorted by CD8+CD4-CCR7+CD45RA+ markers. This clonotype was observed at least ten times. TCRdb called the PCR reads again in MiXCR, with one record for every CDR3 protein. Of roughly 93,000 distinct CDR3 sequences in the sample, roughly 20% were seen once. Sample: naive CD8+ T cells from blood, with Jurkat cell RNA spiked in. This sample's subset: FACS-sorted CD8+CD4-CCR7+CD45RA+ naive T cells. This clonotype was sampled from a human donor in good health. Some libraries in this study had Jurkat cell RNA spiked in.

CDR3 sequence reads: CASSHVGRTSAGNTEAFF. In nucleotides, the CDR3 is TGCGCCAGCAGCCATGTAGGACGGACGTCGGCGGGGAACACTGAAGCTTTCTTT. The J gene is TRBJ1-1, the V gene TRBV4-3; unclear D gene. V was clipped by 3 bases and J by 1 base, with 21 bases between them. CDR3 length: 18 residues. Germline V gene sequence: CDR1 LGHNA, CDR2 YSLEER.